One sample yielded the 27 T cell receptor beta chains listed below, sequenced in a study of early T cells in non-severe SARS-CoV-2 infection. TCRdb re-called the 5' RACE reads through MiXCR, storing one row per CDR3 protein. The table shows approximately 49,000 distinct CDR3 sequences, with approximately 12% occurring only once. Sequencing was done on a sample of whole blood. These receptor sequences come from an adult who was a healthcare worker with PCR-confirmed SARS-CoV-2 infection or an uninfected control (not recorded which).

The chain carries TRBV5-5 and TRBJ2-5; D perhaps matches TRBD1 (5 bases). Trimming took 7 bases from V and 4 from J, leaving 11 bases between them. The germline V gene encodes CDR1 SGHKS and CDR2 YYEKEE (reference sequence). This CDR3 has 12 residues. The CDR3 region has the DNA TGTGCCAGCGAAGGGGTGGCAGAGACCCAGTACTTC. Amino acids: CASEGVAETQYF.

The table lists this clonotype with many counts. The chain is built from TRBV7-8 and TRBJ1-5, with D possibly matching TRBD1 (6 bases). CDR1 is SGHVS, CDR2 FQNEAQ, per germline. CDR3 length: 18 amino acids. Trimming left V 1 base short and J 0 bases short, with 16 bases between. The CDR3 DNA sequence: TGTGCCAGCAGCTTAGGCAGGGGCGATCTATATAGCAATCAGCCCCAGCATTTT. It specifies CASSLGRGDLYSNQPQHF.

This clonotype was found a few times. The chain links TRBV5-4 to TRBJ2-7, with unresolved D. This CDR3 comprises 15 residues. The V end lost 2 bases, the J end lost 0 bases, and 12 bases lay between the germline ends. Germline CDR1 is SGHNT and CDR2 is YYREEE (reference sequence). The CDR3 DNA reads TGTGCCAGCAGCTTATTCGGACGGAGCTCCTACGAGCAGTACTTC. This gives the protein CASSLFGRSSYEQYF.

In this sample, this clonotype turned up many times. The chain uses TRBV24-1 and TRBJ2-1; weak D call: TRBD1 (6 bases). V lost 4 bases to trimming and J lost 6 bases, with 21 bases between them. CDR3 size: 17 residues. CDR1 is KGHDR and CDR2 is SFDVKD in the germline V gene. The CDR3, as DNA: TGTGCCACCAGTGAACGAATAACAGGGATCGGGGTCAATGAGCAGTTCTTC. Its translation: CATSERITGIGVNEQFF.

In this sample, this clonotype turned up a few times. The chain joins TRBV2 to TRBJ1-1; D is perhaps TRBD1 (5 bases). This CDR3 has 18 residues. Per the germline V gene, CDR1 is SNHLY and CDR2 is FYNNEI. Trimming left V 4 bases short and J 2 bases short, with 23 bases between. The CDR3 nucleotides read TGTGCCAGCAGTGCCCGGAGGTCGGCGATTAGGGGTAACACTGAAGCTTTCTTT. Translated: CASSARRSAIRGNTEAFF. Full variable domain (remainder filled in from reference TRBV2 and TRBJ1-1): EPEVTQTPSHQVTQMGQEVILRCVPISNHLYFYWYRQILGQKVEFLVSFYNNEISEKSEIFDDQFSVERPDGSNFTLKIRSTKLEDSAMYFCASSARRSAIRGNTEAFFGQGTRLTVV.

The chain couples TRBV6-1 to TRBJ2-4; no firm D call. Germline CDR1 reads MNHNS; CDR2 reads SASEGT. The CDR3 is made up of 13 amino acids. Deletions cut 6 bases from V and 9 bases from J, with 15 bases between. CDR3 bases: TGTGCCAGCAGATACTACAGCATTCCCATTCAGTACTTC. It specifies CASRYYSIPIQYF.

This clonotype was counted between two and nine times. The chain is built from TRBV7-9 and TRBJ1-6, with 8 bases aligning to TRBD1. Trimming at V came to 6 bases and at J to 7 bases, leaving 2 bases not matched to a gene. The CDR3 is 13 residues long. CDR1 SEHNR and CDR2 FQNEAQ come from the germline V gene (reference sequence). The CDR3 nucleotides read TGTGCCAGCAGAGGGACAGGAAATTCACCCCTCCACTTT. Residues: CASRGTGNSPLHF.

The V call is TRBV5-4, the J call TRBJ2-7, with a weak D call TRBD2 (6 bases). V dropped 3 bases and J dropped 5 bases, with 12 bases sitting between them. Germline CDR1 SGHNT, CDR2 YYREEE (reference sequence). The CDR3 is 13 residues long. The CDR3 loop reads CASSSRGANEQYF. In DNA form, the CDR3 reads TGTGCCAGCAGCTCCCGCGGGGCCAACGAGCAGTACTTC.

The chain carries TRBV11-1 and TRBJ2-1; 12 nucleotides agree with TRBD2. Germline CDR1 and CDR2: SGHAT and FQDESV (reference sequence). The J segment lost 8 bases and the V segment lost 3 bases, leaving 8 bases of the junction unmatched. The CDR3 spans 16 residues. CDR3 residues: CASSLVTSGGGDEQFF. The CDR3 DNA reads TGTGCCAGCAGCTTGGTGACTAGCGGGGGAGGCGATGAGCAGTTCTTC.

This clonotype was picked up many times. The chain couples TRBV12-3 or TRBV12-4 to TRBJ1-1; D not certain. This CDR3 is built from 13 residues. Between the trimmed V and J ends, which lost 2 bases and 1 base, there was a span of 5 bases. The CDR3 protein is CASSLNANTEAFF. The CDR3, as DNA: TGTGCCAGCAGTTTAAACGCGAACACTGAAGCTTTCTTT.

This clonotype was counted ten times or more. The rearrangement joins TRBV6-2 or TRBV6-3 to TRBJ1-5; TRBD1 might be the D (6 bases). The CDR3 extends over 14 amino acids. With 4 bases removed from V and 9 bases from J, the gap between germline ends came to 16 bases. Germline-derived CDR1 and CDR2 are MNHEY and SVGEGT. In DNA form, the CDR3 reads TGTGCCAGCAGTTTGACAGGCCCGAGAGGGCCCCAGCATTTT. It encodes CASSLTGPRGPQHF.

V usage is TRBV19 and J usage is TRBJ2-1; no clear D gene. The CDR3 extends over 14 amino acids. Germline loops: CDR1 LNHDA, CDR2 SQIVND (reference sequence). The V end was cut by 1 base, the J end by 0 bases, with 4 bases between. The CDR3 protein is CASSIVDSYNEQFF. The CDR3 coding sequence is TGTGCCAGTAGTATAGTGGACTCCTACAATGAGCAGTTCTTC.

In its sample, this clonotype was seen many times. V is TRBV11-2 and J is TRBJ2-3; 10 bases are shared with TRBD1. The CDR3 extends over 16 amino acids. Germline CDR1 and CDR2: SGHAT and FQNNGV. V trimming: 1 base; J trimming: 8 bases; junction bases outside the gene matches: 9. The CDR3 DNA reads as TGTGCCAGCAGCTTAGTAGGGACAGGGGAAATGGGTACGCAGTATTTT. Translated, it gives CASSLVGTGEMGTQYF.

This clonotype was recorded at least ten times. This rearrangement joins TRBV6-6 to TRBJ2-1; 9 bases agree with TRBD2. Per germline, CDR1 MNHNY and CDR2 SVGAGI (reference sequence). Germline trimming cut 7 bases from V and 8 bases from J; bases unmatched to any gene: 9. CDR3 length equals 14 residues. The chain's CDR3 is CASIFVSGSDEQFF. The DNA for the CDR3 is TGTGCCAGCATCTTCGTTAGCGGGAGCGATGAGCAGTTCTTC.

This clonotype has ten or more counts. V and J are TRBV12-3 or TRBV12-4 and TRBJ1-2; 9 bases align to TRBD1. The CDR3 spans 13 residues. The V segment lost 7 bases and the J segment 7 bases; nucleotides outside the gene matches: 7. The DNA for the CDR3 is TGTGCCAGCACCGGACAGGGGATCGGTGGCTACACCTTC. Translating it yields CASTGQGIGGYTF.

V and J are TRBV6-6 and TRBJ2-4, with D possibly being TRBD2 (6 bases). The CDR3 is 16 amino acids. Deletions cut 11 bases from V and 0 bases from J, with 20 bases between. CDR1 is MNHNY and CDR2 is SVGAGI in the germline V gene (reference sequence). CDR3 region: CARYARGFRAKNIQYF. CDR3 in DNA: TGTGCCCGTTATGCCCGGGGGTTTCGAGCCAAAAACATTCAGTACTTC.

The V and J genes are TRBV27 and TRBJ2-3; no reliable D call. Trimming shortened V by 7 bases and J by 4 bases, and 15 bases separated the two germline ends. CDR1 is MNHEY and CDR2 is SMNVEV in the germline V gene (reference sequence). The CDR3 loop spans 14 amino acids. This CDR3 is CASKAPSRSDTQYF. As DNA, the CDR3 is TGTGCCAGCAAGGCTCCTTCTCGCTCAGATACGCAGTATTTT.

The J gene is TRBJ2-6, the V gene TRBV6-1; D possibly corresponds to TRBD1 (6 bases). CDR3 length: 15 residues. Germline CDR1 reads MNHNS; CDR2 reads SASEGT. The germline V and J ends were trimmed by 5 bases and 5 bases, with 13 bases remaining between them. The CDR3, as DNA: TGTGCCAGCAGTATCGACAGGCTCAGGGCCAACGTCCTGACTTTC. Translated: CASSIDRLRANVLTF.

There are many counts of this clonotype. The J gene is TRBJ1-3, the V gene TRBV11-3; the D gene is possibly TRBD1 (5 bases). CDR1 is SGHNT, CDR2 YENEEA, per germline. V lost 5 bases, J lost 0 bases, and 8 bases lay in between. The CDR3 is 14 amino acids. CDR3 amino acids: CASSRDSSGNTIYF. The CDR3 nucleotides read TGTGCCAGCAGCCGTGACAGCTCTGGAAACACCATATATTTT. The entire variable domain, with the rest obtained from reference TRBV11-3 and TRBJ1-3, is as follows: EAGVVQSPRYKIIEKKQPVAFWCNPISGHNTLYWYLQNLGQGPELLIRYENEEAVDDSQLPKDRFSAERLKGVDSTLKIQPAELGDSAVYLCASSRDSSGNTIYFGEGSWLTVV.

This clonotype was counted between two and nine times. This chain joins TRBV6-2 or TRBV6-3 and TRBJ2-2, with no clear D. Germline V CDR1 and CDR2: MNHEY, SVGEGT. Deletions cut 6 bases from V and 4 bases from J, with 6 bases between. The CDR3 extends over 12 amino acids. The CDR3 reads CASRSVTGELFF. In DNA form, the CDR3 reads TGTGCCAGCAGGTCAGTCACCGGGGAGCTGTTTTTT.

This clonotype occurred many times. The CDR3 loop reads CSVALGSPGQETQYF. The CDR3 region has the DNA TGCAGCGTGGCACTGGGCAGTCCGGGTCAAGAGACCCAGTACTTC. The chain couples TRBV29-1 to TRBJ2-5; unclear D gene. The germline V gene encodes CDR1 SQVTM and CDR2 ANQGSEA. The CDR3 is 15 amino acids. Deletions cut 6 bases from V and 2 bases from J, with 19 bases between.

The table lists this clonotype with many counts. The chain couples TRBV6-5 to TRBJ1-1; a weak D match, TRBD1 (5 bases). This CDR3 spans 13 amino acids. The germline V and J ends were trimmed by 2 bases and 4 bases, with 8 bases remaining between them. Germline CDR1 is MNHEY and CDR2 is SVGAGI. The chain's CDR3 is CASSYGRGTEAFF. CDR3 bases: TGTGCCAGCAGTTACGGTAGGGGCACTGAAGCTTTCTTT.

This clonotype was seen a few times. The V gene is TRBV7-8, the J gene TRBJ1-3; D gene uncertain. The germline gives CDR1 SGHVS, CDR2 FQNEAQ. CDR3 size: 14 residues. Trimming stripped 5 bases from V and 4 bases from J, with 12 bases between. This CDR3 is CASSLRAGGNTIYF. The CDR3 region has the DNA TGTGCCAGCAGCCTAAGAGCGGGGGGAAACACCATATATTTT.

This clonotype was seen a handful of times. This chain connects TRBV7-9 to TRBJ2-5; TRBD2 matches at 8 bases. V was clipped by 4 bases and J by 1 base; unmatched bases: 14. This CDR3 is 18 amino acids long. Looked up from germline, CDR1 is SEHNR and CDR2 is FQNEAQ (reference sequence). The CDR3, as DNA: TGTGCCAGCAGCTCACTAGGGGGAGCGAGCGGGGGCCAAGAGACCCAGTACTTC. The encoded protein is CASSSLGGASGGQETQYF.

This clonotype is categorized as medium-sized (0.01 to 0.1%). This sequence joins TRBV29-1 and TRBJ1-6, with 9 bases fitting TRBD1. This CDR3 comprises 13 residues. Per germline, CDR1 SQVTM and CDR2 ANQGSEA. V dropped 3 bases and J dropped 7; count of bases not matched to a gene: 1. The CDR3 reads CSVDTGGNSPLHF. The CDR3 DNA is TGCAGCGTTGATACAGGGGGCAATTCACCCCTCCACTTT.

This clonotype was found a few times. The rearrangement uses TRBV7-9 and TRBJ2-3, with 11 bases aligning to TRBD2. CDR3 size: 17 residues. J gave up 0 bases and V 0 bases, and 2 bases lay outside the gene matches. CDR1 and CDR2 from the germline V gene are SEHNR and FQNEAQ (reference sequence). The CDR3 sequence: CASSLAGTSGSTDTQYF. Here the CDR3 DNA reads TGTGCCAGCAGCTTAGCGGGGACTAGCGGAAGCACAGATACGCAGTATTTT.

This clonotype was observed a few times. The chain links TRBV10-3 to TRBJ2-1, with D possibly TRBD2 on 6 matching bases. This CDR3 is 13 amino acids long. Trimming shortened V by 6 bases and J by 5 bases, and 11 bases separated the two germline ends. Per germline, CDR1 ENHRY and CDR2 SYGVKD. The CDR3 DNA reads as TGTGCCATCAGCGCGGGACTTAACAATGAGCAGTTCTTC. As protein: CAISAGLNNEQFF.